This T cell receptor (beta chain) was recorded in a study of CD8+CD57+ T cells in acquired aplastic anemia. Whole-study context: Quantities of DNA derived from sorted CD4+ and CD8+ cells averaged approximately 3 ug. Broader study findings: A significant difference in CD8+ Simpson's diversity between patients and controls was not found.

Template material for TCR beta VDJ and CDR3 profiling consisted of genomic DNA. TCRdb itself ran the reads through MiXCR, one entry per CDR3 protein. The sample contains 400,000 to 450,000 distinct CDR3 sequences, around 68% of which appear only once. With regard to this clonotype: Its cognate antigen is unknown.

Germline loops: CDR1 SGHVS, CDR2 FQNEAQ. The V gene end was trimmed by 4 bases and the J gene end by 13 bases; junction bases not matched to a gene: 19. The CDR3 is made up of 16 amino acids. The clonotype originates from a human donor in good health, serving as a control. This chain uses TRBV7-8 with TRBJ2-1; 7 bases match TRBD2. The sequenced sample was sorted CD4+, CD8+, or CD8+CD57+ T cells (not recorded which) from PBMCs. CDR3 in amino acids: CASSWRTERGYTVQFF. The CDR3 DNA reads as TGTGCCAGCAGCTGGCGGACGGAGCGGGGTTACACCGTCCAGTTCTTC. Full variable domain (rest looked up from reference TRBV7-8 and TRBJ2-1): GAGVSQSPRYKVAKRGQDVALRCDPISGHVSLFWYQQALGQGPEFLTYFQNEAQLDKSGLPSDRFFAERPEGSVSTLKIQRTQQEDSAVYLCASSWRTERGYTVQFFGPGTRLTVL.